This T cell receptor (beta chain) was observed in a study of tissue T cells after allogeneic stem cell transplantation. Profiling relied on immunoSEQ multiplex PCR, and the TCRdb table lists in-frame clones only, not all of them. Altogether about 4,200 clones are present, roughly 50% being singletons, with the ten largest covering 7.5% to 9.5%. About this clone: Gene and germline names: mouse.

Time point: mouse harvest day 7 after allogeneic transplant. Mouse grafts combined 10^7 T-cell-depleted bone marrow cells with 10^6 splenic CD5+ T cells. Input material: lymph node tissue. The origin of this receptor is a female BALB/c mouse given C57BL/6 T cells with graft-versus-host disease after an allogeneic hematopoietic cell transplant.

The CDR3 DNA, read in part, is TGCTCCAGCAGTCAATCGACTGGGGGAGACACCCAGTAC. Protein sequence: CSSSQSTGGDTQY. The whole CDR3 reads CSSSQSTGGDTQYF. V gene TRBV23 combines with J gene TRBJ2-5; the table names TRBD2, a call not compared with the DNA. Coverage ceases 1 residue before the CDR3 finishes, and the germline J gene fills in the end. The CDR3 has 14 amino acids. CDR1 and CDR2 from the germline V gene are KGHTA and FQNQQP.